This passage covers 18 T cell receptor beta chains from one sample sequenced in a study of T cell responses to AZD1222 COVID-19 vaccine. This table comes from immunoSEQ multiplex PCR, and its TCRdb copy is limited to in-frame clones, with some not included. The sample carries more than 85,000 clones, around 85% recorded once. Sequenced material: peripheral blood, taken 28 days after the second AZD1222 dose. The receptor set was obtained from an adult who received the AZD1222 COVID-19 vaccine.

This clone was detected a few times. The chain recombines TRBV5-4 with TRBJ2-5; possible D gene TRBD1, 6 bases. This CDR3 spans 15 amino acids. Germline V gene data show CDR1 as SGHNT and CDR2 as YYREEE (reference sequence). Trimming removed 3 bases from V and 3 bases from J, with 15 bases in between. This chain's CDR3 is CASSSPPGTKETQYF. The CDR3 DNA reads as TGTGCCAGCAGCTCGCCGCCCGGGACAAAAGAGACCCAGTACTTC. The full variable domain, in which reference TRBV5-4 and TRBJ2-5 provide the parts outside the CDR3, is ETGVTQSPTHLIKTRGQQVTLRCSSQSGHNTVSWYQQALGQGPQFIFQYYREEENGRGNFPPRFSGLQFPNYSSELNVNALELDDSALYLCASSSPPGTKETQYFGPGTRLLVL.

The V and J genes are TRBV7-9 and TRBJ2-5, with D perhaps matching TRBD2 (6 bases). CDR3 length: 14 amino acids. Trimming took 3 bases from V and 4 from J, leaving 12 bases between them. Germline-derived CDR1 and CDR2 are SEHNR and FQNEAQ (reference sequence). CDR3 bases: TGTGCCAGCAGCTTCCCGGGAGCGATAGAGACCCAGTACTTC. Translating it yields CASSFPGAIETQYF.

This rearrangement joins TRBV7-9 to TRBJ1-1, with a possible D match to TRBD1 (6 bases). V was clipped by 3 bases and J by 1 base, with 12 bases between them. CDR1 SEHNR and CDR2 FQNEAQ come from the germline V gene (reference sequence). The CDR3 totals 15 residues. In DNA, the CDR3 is TGTGCCAGCAGCTTTCGTGGACAGAGGAACACTGAAGCTTTCTTT. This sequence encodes CASSFRGQRNTEAFF.

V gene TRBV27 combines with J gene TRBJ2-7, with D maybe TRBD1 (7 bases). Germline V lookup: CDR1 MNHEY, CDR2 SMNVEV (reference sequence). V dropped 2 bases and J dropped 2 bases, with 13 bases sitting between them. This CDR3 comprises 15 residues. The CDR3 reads CASSLGGTDTYEQYF. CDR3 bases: TGTGCCAGCAGTTTAGGAGGGACAGATACCTACGAGCAGTACTTC.

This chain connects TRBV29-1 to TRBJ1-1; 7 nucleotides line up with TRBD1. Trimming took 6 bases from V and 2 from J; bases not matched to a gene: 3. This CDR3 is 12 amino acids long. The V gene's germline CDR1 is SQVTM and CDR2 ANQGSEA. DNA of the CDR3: TGCAGCGTGGGGACAGTAAACACTGAAGCTTTCTTT. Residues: CSVGTVNTEAFF.

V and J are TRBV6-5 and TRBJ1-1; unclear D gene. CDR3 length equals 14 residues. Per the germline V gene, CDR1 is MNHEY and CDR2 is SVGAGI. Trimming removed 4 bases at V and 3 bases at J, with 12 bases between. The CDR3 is CASSLTVGHTEAFF. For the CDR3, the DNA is TGTGCCAGCAGTTTAACCGTGGGTCACACTGAAGCTTTCTTT.

The CDR3 nucleotides are TGTGCCAGCTCACCGCAAGGCGGGGGGAGTGAAGCTTTCTTT. Translated, it gives CASSPQGGGSEAFF. This chain connects TRBV18 to TRBJ1-1, with D maybe TRBD1 (5 bases). The CDR3 contains 14 residues. Deletions cut 3 bases from V and 7 bases from J, with 15 bases between. CDR1 is KGHSH and CDR2 is LQKENI in the germline V gene. The full variable domain, in which reference TRBV18 and TRBJ1-1 provide the parts outside the CDR3, is NAGVMQNPRHLVRRRGQEARLRCSPMKGHSHVYWYRQLPEEGLKFMVYLQKENIIDESGMPKERFSAEFPKEGPSILRIQQVVRGDSAAYFCASSPQGGGSEAFFGQGTRLTVV.

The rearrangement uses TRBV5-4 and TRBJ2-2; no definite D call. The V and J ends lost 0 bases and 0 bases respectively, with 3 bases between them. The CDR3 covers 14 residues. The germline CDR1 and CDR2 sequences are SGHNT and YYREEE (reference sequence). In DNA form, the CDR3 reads TGTGCCAGCAGCTTGGGCGCGAACACCGGGGAGCTGTTTTTT. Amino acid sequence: CASSLGANTGELFF. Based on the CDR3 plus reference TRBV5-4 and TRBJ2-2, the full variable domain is ETGVTQSPTHLIKTRGQQVTLRCSSQSGHNTVSWYQQALGQGPQFIFQYYREEENGRGNFPPRFSGLQFPNYSSELNVNALELDDSALYLCASSLGANTGELFFGEGSRLTVL.

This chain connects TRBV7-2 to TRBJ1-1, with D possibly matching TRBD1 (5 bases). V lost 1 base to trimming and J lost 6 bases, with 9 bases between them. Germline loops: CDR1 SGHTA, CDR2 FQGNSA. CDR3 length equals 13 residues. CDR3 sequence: CASSLVRGSEAFF. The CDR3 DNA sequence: TGTGCCAGCAGCTTAGTAAGGGGTTCTGAAGCTTTCTTT.

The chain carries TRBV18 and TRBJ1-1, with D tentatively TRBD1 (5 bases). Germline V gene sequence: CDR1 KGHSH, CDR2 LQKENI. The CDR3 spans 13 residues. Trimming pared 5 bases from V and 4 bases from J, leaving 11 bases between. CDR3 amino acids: CASSSGEGTEAFF. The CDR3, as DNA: TGTGCCAGCTCATCGGGGGAGGGCACTGAAGCTTTCTTT.

The CDR3 nucleotides are TGTGCCAGCAGTGAGTTACCGAACACTGAAGCTTTCTTT. Protein product: CASSELPNTEAFF. This chain links TRBV6-1 with TRBJ1-1; the D is unclear. Looked up from germline, CDR1 is MNHNS and CDR2 is SASEGT. V was pared by 3 bases and J by 1 base, with 6 bases between. The CDR3 runs to 13 residues.

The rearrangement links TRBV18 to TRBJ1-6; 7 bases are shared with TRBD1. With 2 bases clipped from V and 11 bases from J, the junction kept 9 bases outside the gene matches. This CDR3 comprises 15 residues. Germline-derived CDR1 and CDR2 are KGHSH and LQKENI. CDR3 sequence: CASSPGTARGTPLHF. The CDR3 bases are TGTGCCAGCTCACCAGGGACAGCCCGGGGGACACCCCTCCACTTT.

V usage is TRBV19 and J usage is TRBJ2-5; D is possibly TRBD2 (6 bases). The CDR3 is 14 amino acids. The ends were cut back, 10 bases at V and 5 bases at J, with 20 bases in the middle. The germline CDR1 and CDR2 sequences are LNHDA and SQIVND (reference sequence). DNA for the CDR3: TGTGCCACTCAAGGCTCGGGGGAAAGCGAGACCCAGTACTTC. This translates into CATQGSGESETQYF.

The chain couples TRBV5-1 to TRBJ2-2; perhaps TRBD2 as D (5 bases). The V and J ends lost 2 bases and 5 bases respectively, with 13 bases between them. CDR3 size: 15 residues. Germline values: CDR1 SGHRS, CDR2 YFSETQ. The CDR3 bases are TGCGCCAGCAGCTTAAACCGGGATTCGACCGGGGAGCTGTTTTTT. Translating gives CASSLNRDSTGELFF.

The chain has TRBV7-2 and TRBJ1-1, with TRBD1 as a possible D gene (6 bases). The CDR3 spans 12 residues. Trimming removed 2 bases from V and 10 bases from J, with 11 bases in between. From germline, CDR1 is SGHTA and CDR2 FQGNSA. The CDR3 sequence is CASSLFTGRAFF. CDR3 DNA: TGTGCCAGCAGCTTATTCACAGGGCGAGCTTTCTTT.

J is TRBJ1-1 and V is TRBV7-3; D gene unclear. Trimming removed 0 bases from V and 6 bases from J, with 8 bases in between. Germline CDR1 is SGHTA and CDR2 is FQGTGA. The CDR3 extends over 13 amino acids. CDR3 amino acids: CASSLTLGSEAFF. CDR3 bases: TGTGCCAGCAGCTTAACTCTGGGTTCTGAAGCTTTCTTT.

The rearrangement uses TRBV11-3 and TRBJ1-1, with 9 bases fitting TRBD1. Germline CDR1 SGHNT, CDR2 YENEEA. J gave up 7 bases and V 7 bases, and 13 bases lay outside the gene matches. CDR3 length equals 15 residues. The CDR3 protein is CASNHLQGAQDEAFF. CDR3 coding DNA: TGTGCCAGCAACCACCTACAGGGGGCGCAGGATGAAGCTTTCTTT.

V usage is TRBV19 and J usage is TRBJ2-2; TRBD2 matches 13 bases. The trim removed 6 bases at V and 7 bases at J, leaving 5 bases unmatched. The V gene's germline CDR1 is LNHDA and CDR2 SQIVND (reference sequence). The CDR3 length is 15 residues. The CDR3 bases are TGTGCCAGTAGAACTAGCGGGAGGGGCGGCGGGGAGCTGTTTTTT. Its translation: CASRTSGRGGGELFF.